The next 3 T cell receptor beta chains were all read from a single sample in a study of long-term antiretroviral therapy in people with HIV. Investigators performed immunoSEQ version v3.0 at survey level. The repertoire was sequenced with immunoSEQ multiplex PCR; TCRdb's copy has only in-frame clones and lacks some. The sample records under 30,000 clones, 75% to 90% being singletons. Sequences were derived from unsorted PBMCs, sampled approximately 5 years before starting antiretroviral therapy. The receptors were gathered from a middle-aged man with HIV.

The chain has TRBV6-4 and TRBJ1-6, with D possibly TRBD1 on 6 matching bases. The V end lost 6 bases, the J end lost 8 bases, and 17 bases lay between the germline ends. There are 15 residues in the CDR3. Germline lookup yields CDR1 MRHNA and CDR2 SNTAGT. The CDR3 DNA reads TGTGCCAGCAGCGAACACAGGGCCTGGGATTCACCCCTCCACTTT. Translating gives CASSEHRAWDSPLHF.

V and J are TRBV29-1 and TRBJ1-3; TRBD1 is a possible D gene (6 bases). This CDR3 is built from 14 residues. Trimming took off 3 bases at V and 4 bases at J, with 13 bases between the two ends. Germline V lookup: CDR1 SQVTM, CDR2 ANQGSEA. The CDR3 region is CSVDRGRGGNTIYF. In nucleotides, the CDR3 is TGCAGCGTTGACAGGGGCAGGGGCGGAAACACCATATATTTT.

The chain is built from TRBV2 and TRBJ2-2; D unclear. Germline values: CDR1 SNHLY, CDR2 FYNNEI. V lost 2 bases to trimming and J lost 6 bases, with 16 bases between them. The CDR3 sequence is 16 residues long. The CDR3 coding sequence is TGTGCCAGCAGTGAAAGACCCCCCCAATACCCCGGGGAGCTGTTTTTT. Translated, it gives CASSERPPQYPGELFF.